The TCR beta chain described here comes from a study of Graves' ophthalmopathy and Graves' hyperthyroidism (dated by TCRdb to about 2018). For context, the study as a whole: Peripheral blood was collected at initial diagnosis, prior to any treatment. To explore V-J signatures distinguishing ophthalmopathy from hyperthyroidism, a discovery set of 100 patients (about 41 ophthalmopathy, 57 stable hyperthyroidism) was enrolled. In about 6 hyperthyroidism patients, the T-cell repertoire of thyroid tissue was compared with the T-cell repertoire of blood. Following sampling, methimazole starting at 30 mg daily was administered to hyperthyroidism patients, and high-dose intravenous methylprednisolone was administered to ophthalmopathy patients. For training and testing, the 100 or so patients in the discovery cohort were randomly divided in a 7:3 ratio. The study used TCR beta repertoire signatures to distinguish Graves' ophthalmopathy from Graves' hyperthyroidism and to predict progression to ophthalmopathy. An independent validation cohort comprised about 20 hyperthyroidism patients and around 16 patients who later progressed from hyperthyroidism to ophthalmopathy. In total, 135 blood samples were TCR-sequenced: 43 ophthalmopathy, roughly 77 hyperthyroidism and 17 hyperthyroidism-to-ophthalmopathy patients. What the work shows at the level of the full study, not this receptor alone: In validation, the model predicted ophthalmopathy progression with about 70% sensitivity and roughly 72% specificity; 12 predicted patients were CT-confirmed with GO in a median of around 6 months. No statistical method was used to predetermine the sample size, and group allocation was not hidden from the investigators. In cross-validation, the 13-signature model distinguished ophthalmopathy from stable hyperthyroidism with 85% to 90% sensitivity and nearly 82% specificity, and in the test set the corresponding values were 80% and 75%. Most expanded thyroid clonotypes with frequency above 0.001 were also detected in blood, suggesting blood repertoires may reflect the thyroid immune response.

CDR3 length: 20 amino acids, cysteine to phenylalanine. The kept DNA is CDR3 alone, 60 bases in frame from the first base. Reading the germline V gene gives CDR1 SGHTA and CDR2 FQGTGA. Deletion took 4 bases off V and 1 base off J, with a span of 26 bases between the germline ends. TCR beta CDR3 regions were amplified from RNA transcripts for repertoire sequencing. The first round of RT-PCR was done with HTBI primers and the Qiagen OneStep RT-PCR kit, and was followed by a second round of multiplex PCR, then size selection and purification. Sequencing of the libraries was carried out on an Illumina HiSeq2000 in paired-end mode with 100 bp reads. The source study handled its data this way. SOAPnuke was used for read processing, and reads with adapters, uncalled bases, a mean Phred below 15, or no exact constant-primer or identifier match were discarded. COPE v1.2.5 was used to merge the high-quality paired reads. Clonotypes were defined as unique nucleotide sequences and were aligned to IMGT TRB V, D and J references using MiTCR v1.1. Analysis was restricted to V-J combinations with a frequency above 0.0001, which covered roughly 99% of repertoires. For each V-J combination, a TCR clonal expansion and chaos score was defined as the ratio of F50 clonal expansion to chaos observed in the TCRdist matrix. Welch's t-statistics and random forest were used to reduce the features to about 14 V-J combinations, which were then used as input to a naive Bayes classifier. The similarity between thyroid and blood repertoires was quantified using the Morisita-Horn index. TCRdb's own reprocessing of the public reads used fastp at Q25 and MiXCR and kept productive beta chains. Under each unique CDR3 protein, matching rows form one entry showing the most common genes and DNA. The V and J calls were not made by the authors but by TCRdb's processing. Here the sample has 400,000 to 500,000 distinct CDR3 sequences; around 21% occur a single time. 2.5% to 3.5% of the sample lies in the top ten.

In regard to this clonotype: It has no known antigen specificity. No base quality values were provided; no much bigger clone lies one nucleotide off.

Stable hyperthyroidism was defined as no progression to ophthalmopathy within 18 months of follow-up. Hyperthyroidism patients were newly diagnosed, with disease duration under 2 months, and aged 18 to 65 years. Patients with other autoimmune diseases, uncontrolled infections, pregnancy or lactation were excluded. Diagnosis relied on clinical symptoms, serum thyroxine, TRAb, thyroid ultrasound and orbital computed tomography. Ficoll-Paque density gradient centrifugation was used to isolate PBMCs from about 10 ml of fresh peripheral blood. Trizol reagent was used to extract the total RNA, and its quality was then checked on an Agilent 2100 Bioanalyzer.

Rearrangement joined TRBV7-3 to TRBJ1-5; 5 matching bases give a weak D call of TRBD1. The receptor comes from a woman in her late teens or twenties with stable Graves' hyperthyroidism. Donor details come from another sample of the same person, matched by shared clones. Material for sequencing was peripheral blood. The CDR3 corresponds to CASSSSPRQWRFGSNQPQHF. The nucleotide sequence reads as follows: TGTGCCAGCAGCTCGAGTCCTAGACAGTGGCGGTTTGGGAGCAATCAGCCCCAGCATTTT. Full variable domain (CDR3 extended with the reference TRBV7-3 and TRBJ1-5 proteins): GAGVSQTPSNKVTEKGKYVELRCDPISGHTALYWYRQSLGQGPEFLIYFQGTGAADDSGLPNDRFFAVRPEGSVSTLKIQRTERGDSAVYLCASSSSPRQWRFGSNQPQHFGDGTRLSIL.